The 30 T cell receptor beta chains presented below share a single source sample, sequenced in a study of control samples from healthy donors and cancer patients. Some clones are missing from TCRdb's copy, which holds only in-frame ones; the method was immunoSEQ multiplex PCR. The sample consists of some 110,000 clones, 83% of them appearing once. Sequenced material: blood. The receptors shown here come from a woman aged 50 to 60 in good health.

This clone came up a few times. This chain links TRBV2 with TRBJ1-3; D ambiguous. V was cut by 6 bases and J by 0 bases, with 12 bases left in between. The CDR3 loop spans 15 amino acids. Germline CDR1 and CDR2: SNHLY and FYNNEI. CDR3 sequence reads: CASRDGGSSGNTIYF. DNA of the CDR3: TGTGCCAGCAGAGACGGAGGGAGCTCTGGAAACACCATATATTTT.

The rearrangement uses TRBV5-1 and TRBJ1-4, with D perhaps TRBD1 (5 bases). CDR3 length equals 14 residues. Trimming removed 4 bases at V and 3 bases at J, with 10 bases between. Per the germline V gene, CDR1 is SGHRS and CDR2 is YFSETQ. CDR3 nucleotides: TGCGCCAGCAGCCTTGGGACGTCTAATGAAAAACTGTTTTTT. It yields the protein CASSLGTSNEKLFF.

The gene calls are TRBV12-3 or TRBV12-4 and TRBJ2-6; D not resolved. With 5 bases removed from V and 1 base from J, the gap between germline ends came to 3 bases. The length of the CDR3 is 13 residues. CDR3 DNA: TGTGCCAGCAGTCCATCTGGGGCCAACGTCCTGACTTTC. Its translation is CASSPSGANVLTF.

The rearrangement uses TRBV19 and TRBJ1-5; D ambiguous. V lost 7 bases and J lost 0, with 13 bases in between. This CDR3 is built from 15 residues. Germline V gives CDR1 LNHDA, CDR2 SQIVND (reference sequence). The chain's CDR3 is CASNLGPASNQPQHF. CDR3 sequence (DNA): TGTGCCAGTAACCTGGGTCCGGCTAGCAATCAGCCCCAGCATTTT.

This rearrangement joins TRBV20-1 to TRBJ2-4; either TRBD1 or TRBD2 may supply D (6 bases each). Germline V gene lookup returns CDR1 DFQATT and CDR2 SNEGSKA (reference sequence). Trimming removed 5 bases at V and 8 bases at J, with 10 bases between. This CDR3 region has 11 residues. CDR3 bases: TGCAGTGCTCCGAGGGGGGACATTCAGTACTTC. It translates to CSAPRGDIQYF.

This clone was counted a few times. This sequence joins TRBV4-2 and TRBJ2-2, with 9 nucleotides matching TRBD2. Germline values: CDR1 LGHNA, CDR2 YNFKEQ. This CDR3 comprises 19 residues. The trim removed 1 base at V and 2 bases at J, leaving 11 bases unmatched. The CDR3 here is CASSQAESSGNLNTGELFF. CDR3 DNA sequence: TGTGCCAGCAGCCAAGCTGAATCTAGCGGGAATCTTAACACCGGGGAGCTGTTTTTT.

This chain connects TRBV28 to TRBJ2-3; 10 nucleotides align to TRBD2. The germline V gene has CDR1 MDHEN and CDR2 SYDVKM. The CDR3 covers 15 residues. V lost 2 bases and J lost 4; bases outside the gene matches: 3. CDR3 region: CASSLTAGGADTQYF. The CDR3 DNA reads TGTGCCAGCAGTTTAACAGCGGGGGGGGCAGATACGCAGTATTTT.

This clone was seen just once. This chain's CDR3 is CASRKPPGQGRYGYTF. CDR3 in DNA: TGTGCCAGCAGAAAGCCTCCGGGACAGGGGAGATATGGCTACACCTTC. The chain employs TRBV28 and TRBJ1-2; 10 bases are shared with TRBD1. The V and J ends lost 6 bases and 5 bases, in that order; junction bases with no gene match: 12. The CDR3 sequence is 16 residues long. Germline-derived CDR1 and CDR2 are MDHEN and SYDVKM.

This clone was seen more than once but under ten times. V is TRBV9 and J is TRBJ2-1; D is ambiguous. V shed 3 bases and J shed 6 bases, with 7 bases lying between them. The CDR3 has 12 residues. Germline assignment: CDR1 SGDLS and CDR2 YYNGEE. CDR3 amino acids: CASSALRNEQFF. The DNA for the CDR3 is TGTGCCAGCAGCGCCCTTCGCAATGAGCAGTTCTTC. Full variable domain (outside the CDR3, taken from reference TRBV9 and TRBJ2-1): DSGVTQTPKHLITATGQRVTLRCSPRSGDLSVYWYQQSLDQGLQFLIQYYNGEERAKGNILERFSAQQFPDLHSELNLSSLELGDSALYFCASSALRNEQFFGPGTRLTVL.

V usage is TRBV5-1 and J usage is TRBJ2-1; a possible D gene is TRBD2 (8 bases). The CDR3 is made up of 15 amino acids. Germline CDR1 reads SGHRS; CDR2 reads YFSETQ. Trimming shortened V by 4 bases and J by 6 bases, and 17 bases separated the two germline ends. CDR3 protein: CASSQGVAGSNEQFF. DNA of the CDR3: TGCGCCAGCAGCCAGGGGGTAGCGGGATCCAATGAGCAGTTCTTC. The entire variable domain, with the rest obtained from reference TRBV5-1 and TRBJ2-1, is as follows: KAGVTQTPRYLIKTRGQQVTLSCSPISGHRSVSWYQQTPGQGLQFLFEYFSETQRNKGNFPGRFSGRQFSNSRSEMNVSTLELGDSALYLCASSQGVAGSNEQFFGPGTRLTVL.

DNA for the CDR3: TGTGCCAGCAAAGGGGGCCCCCTCCCGACGCCGTATTTT. Translated, it gives CASKGGPLPTPYF. The chain employs TRBV21-1 and TRBJ2-3; TRBD1 was called by the table and not checked on the DNA. TRBV21-1 is a pseudogene locus. This CDR3 is 13 amino acids long.

This clone occurred a few times. The chain has TRBV2 and TRBJ2-7; D is unresolved. Deletions cut 4 bases from V and 2 bases from J, with 3 bases between. CDR1 is SNHLY and CDR2 is FYNNEI in the germline V gene. CDR3 size: 11 residues. The CDR3 nucleotides are TGTGCCAGCAGTGGTGCCTACGAGCAGTACTTC. It codes for CASSGAYEQYF.

The sample holds one count of this clone. Mismatch with germline at one junction end may stem from a read error. The chain has TRBV3-1 (or the pseudogene TRBV3-2) and TRBJ2-3; 8 nucleotides match TRBD2. This CDR3 is 12 amino acids long. CDR1 and CDR2 from the germline V gene are LGHDT and YNNKEL (reference sequence). The CDR3 DNA is TGTGCCAGCAGCCAAGGGACTAGCCCCTTGAATTTT. Its protein product is CASSQGTSPLNF.

This clone turned up a few times. The chain has TRBV4-3 and TRBJ2-1; 7 bases are a match to TRBD1. The CDR3 extends over 17 amino acids. The J segment lost 7 bases and the V segment lost 0 bases, leaving 12 bases of the junction unmatched. Per germline, CDR1 LGHNA and CDR2 YSLEER. The CDR3 DNA is TGCGCCAGCAGCCAAGATAACTTAGGGACAGCGATTAATGAGCAGTTCTTC. As protein: CASSQDNLGTAINEQFF.

This sequence joins TRBV4-3 and TRBJ2-3, with D possibly being TRBD2 (5 bases). The CDR3 loop spans 14 amino acids. V was cut by 0 bases and J by 3 bases, with 7 bases left in between. The germline V gene has CDR1 LGHNA and CDR2 YSLEER. CDR3 loop: CASSQDRETDTQYF. CDR3 nucleotides: TGCGCCAGCAGCCAAGATAGGGAGACAGATACGCAGTATTTT.

This rearrangement joins TRBV12-3 or TRBV12-4 to TRBJ2-5, with a weak D call TRBD1 (5 bases). Trimming left V 2 bases short and J 5 bases short, with 6 bases between. The CDR3 length is 12 residues. The CDR3 spells CASSLKGETQYF. CDR3 nucleotides: TGTGCCAGCAGTTTAAAGGGGGAGACCCAGTACTTC.

The rearrangement joins TRBV11-2 to TRBJ1-2; possible D gene TRBD1, 5 bases. Germline V gene lookup returns CDR1 SGHAT and CDR2 FQNNGV. Trimming stripped 5 bases from V and 1 base from J, with 14 bases between. The CDR3 spans 15 residues. Here the CDR3 reads CASSPRTYSNYGYTF. CDR3 bases: TGTGCCAGCAGCCCCAGGACATATAGTAACTATGGCTACACCTTC.

V usage is TRBV6-6 and J usage is TRBJ2-1, with 7 bases fitting TRBD1. Germline V gene data show CDR1 as MNHNY and CDR2 as SVGAGI (reference sequence). This CDR3 region has 13 residues. The V gene end was trimmed by 4 bases and the J gene end by 4 bases; junction bases not matched to a gene: 1. DNA for the CDR3: TGTGCCAGCAGTTTGGGACAGTACAATGAGCAGTTCTTC. Translated, it gives CASSLGQYNEQFF.

The chain links TRBV6-5 to TRBJ2-3; no firm D call. With 0 bases removed from V and 0 bases from J, the gap between germline ends came to 10 bases. The CDR3 is 16 amino acids. Germline V lookup: CDR1 MNHEY, CDR2 SVGAGI. The DNA for the CDR3 is TGTGCCAGCAGTTACTCTGGGGTATCTAGCACAGATACGCAGTATTTT. It yields the protein CASSYSGVSSTDTQYF.

This rearrangement joins TRBV28 to TRBJ1-1; 8 nucleotides match TRBD1. CDR3 length: 12 residues. V gave up 6 bases and J gave up 10 bases; unmatched junction bases: 7. Germline-derived CDR1 and CDR2 are MDHEN and SYDVKM. The CDR3 sequence: CASSWTGIGAFF. The CDR3 nucleotides read TGTGCCAGCAGCTGGACAGGGATCGGAGCTTTCTTT. The full variable domain, completed using reference TRBV28 and TRBJ1-1, is DVKVTQSSRYLVKRTGEKVFLECVQDMDHENMFWYRQDPGLGLRLIYFSYDVKMKEKGDIPEGYSVSREKKERFSLILESASTNQTSMYLCASSWTGIGAFFGQGTRLTVV.

The rearrangement joins TRBV28 to TRBJ1-3; D gene uncertain. V gave up 5 bases and J gave up 2 bases, with 10 bases separating them. Germline loops: CDR1 MDHEN, CDR2 SYDVKM. There are 14 residues in the CDR3. CDR3 loop: CASSLTKTGNTIYF. For the CDR3, the DNA is TGTGCCAGCAGTCTCACTAAAACTGGAAACACCATATATTTT.

This chain joins TRBV4-1 and TRBJ1-5; D is perhaps TRBD1 (6 bases). Trimming stripped 1 base from V and 2 bases from J, with 12 bases between. The germline CDR1 and CDR2 sequences are MGHRA and YSYEKL. The CDR3 loop spans 16 amino acids. The CDR3 nucleotides are TGCGCCAGCAGCCAAGTGGCCGGGGGCGGCAATCAGCCCCAGCATTTT. It encodes CASSQVAGGGNQPQHF.

The gene calls are TRBV9 and TRBJ1-4; maybe TRBD1 (6 bases). The CDR3 extends over 13 amino acids. CDR1 SGDLS and CDR2 YYNGEE come from the germline V gene. Trimming shortened V by 2 bases and J by 5 bases, and 7 bases separated the two germline ends. The CDR3 DNA sequence: TGTGCCAGCAGCGTTGGACAGAATGAAAAACTGTTTTTT. Its protein product is CASSVGQNEKLFF.

A few counts support this clone. CDR3 DNA: TGTGCCAGTAGTACAGGACTGCGCTCTGGAAACACCATATATTTT. It yields the protein CASSTGLRSGNTIYF. This rearrangement joins TRBV19 to TRBJ1-3, with D unresolved. V gave up 4 bases and J gave up 0 bases, with 10 bases separating them. CDR3 length: 15 amino acids. Germline CDR1 LNHDA, CDR2 SQIVND (reference sequence). Using reference TRBV19 and TRBJ1-3 for the parts outside the CDR3, the full variable domain is DGGITQSPKYLFRKEGQNVTLSCEQNLNHDAMYWYRQDPGQGLRLIYYSQIVNDFQKGDIAEGYSVSREKKESFPLTVTSAQKNPTAFYLCASSTGLRSGNTIYFGEGSWLTVV.

The rearrangement uses TRBV18 and TRBJ2-3, with D perhaps matching TRBD1 (6 bases). The CDR3 is 13 residues long. The germline gives CDR1 KGHSH, CDR2 LQKENI. Trimming left V 6 bases short and J 5 bases short, with 12 bases between. CDR3 sequence reads: CASSLGHLDTQYF. The CDR3 DNA sequence: TGTGCCAGCTCCCTGGGACACCTAGATACGCAGTATTTT.

The chain uses TRBV7-3 and TRBJ2-1; TRBD1 aligns across 9 bases. This CDR3 has 15 amino acids. The germline V gene encodes CDR1 SGHTA and CDR2 FQGTGA. Trimming took 3 bases from V and 7 from J; bases not matched to a gene: 7. CDR3 sequence (DNA): TGTGCCAGCAGCTTCGGGACAGGGTCGGGGAATGAGCAGTTCTTC. Residues: CASSFGTGSGNEQFF.

The V and J genes are TRBV11-2 and TRBJ2-2; 10 positions match TRBD1. The germline CDR1 and CDR2 sequences are SGHAT and FQNNGV. The CDR3 runs 17 residues. V trimming: 0 bases; J trimming: 2 bases; junction bases outside the gene matches: 3. As DNA, the CDR3 is TGTGCCAGCAGCTTAGAAGTGACAGGGGGCAACACCGGGGAGCTGTTTTTT. Translating it yields CASSLEVTGGNTGELFF.

CDR3 region: CASSFRSPPGTEAFF. In DNA, the CDR3 is TGTGCCAGCAGCTTTCGTAGTCCTCCAGGCACTGAAGCTTTCTTT. This sequence joins TRBV5-4 and TRBJ1-1, with D hard to call. Germline CDR1 reads SGHNT; CDR2 reads YYREEE (reference sequence). Deletions cut 2 bases from V and 4 bases from J, with 15 bases between. This CDR3 region has 15 residues.

The genes are TRBV25-1 and TRBJ1-2, with a weak D call TRBD1 (5 bases). V dropped 6 bases and J dropped 8 bases, with 16 bases sitting between them. CDR1 and CDR2 (germline): MGHDK, SYGVNS. The CDR3 contains 13 residues. CDR3 DNA sequence: TGTGCCAGCAGGCACACCGGGACCCCAGGCTACACCTTC. Translating gives CASRHTGTPGYTF.

V gene TRBV3-1 (or the pseudogene TRBV3-2) combines with J gene TRBJ2-1; either TRBD1 or TRBD2 may supply D (5 bases each). This CDR3 is 12 amino acids long. CDR1 is LGHDT and CDR2 is YNNKEL in the germline V gene (reference sequence). V was shortened by 6 bases and J by 6 bases, with 9 bases between the two germline ends. Here the CDR3 reads CASRSGTNEQFF. The CDR3 bases are TGTGCCAGCAGATCGGGGACCAATGAGCAGTTCTTC.